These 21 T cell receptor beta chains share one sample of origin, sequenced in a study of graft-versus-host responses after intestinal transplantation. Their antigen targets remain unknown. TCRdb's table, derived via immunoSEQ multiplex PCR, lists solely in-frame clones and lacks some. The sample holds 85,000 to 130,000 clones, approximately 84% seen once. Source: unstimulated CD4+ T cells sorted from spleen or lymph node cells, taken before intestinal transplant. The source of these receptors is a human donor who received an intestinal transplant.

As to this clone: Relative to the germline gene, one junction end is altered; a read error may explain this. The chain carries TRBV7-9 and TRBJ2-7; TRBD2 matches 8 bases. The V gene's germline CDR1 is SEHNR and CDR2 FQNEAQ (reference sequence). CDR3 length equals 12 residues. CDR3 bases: TGTGCCAGCAGCCCCAGCGGGGGCCATCCGCACTTC. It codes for CASSPSGGHPHF.

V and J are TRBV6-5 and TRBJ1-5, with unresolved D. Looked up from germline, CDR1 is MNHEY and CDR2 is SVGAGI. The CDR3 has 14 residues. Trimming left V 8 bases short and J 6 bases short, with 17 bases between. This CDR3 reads CASEDHIEGQPQHF. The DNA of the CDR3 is TGTGCCAGCGAAGACCACATCGAGGGTCAGCCCCAGCATTTT.

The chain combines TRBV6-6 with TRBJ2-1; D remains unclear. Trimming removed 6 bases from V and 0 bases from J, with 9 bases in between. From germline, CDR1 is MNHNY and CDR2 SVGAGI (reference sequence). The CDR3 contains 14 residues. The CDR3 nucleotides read TGTGCCAGCAGCCCTTATGGCTCCTACAATGAGCAGTTCTTC. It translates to CASSPYGSYNEQFF.

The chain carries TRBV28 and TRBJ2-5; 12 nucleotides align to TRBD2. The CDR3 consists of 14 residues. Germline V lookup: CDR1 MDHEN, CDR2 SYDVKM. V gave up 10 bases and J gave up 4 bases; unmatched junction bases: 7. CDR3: CATSPSGRGETQYF. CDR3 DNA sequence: TGTGCCACCTCCCCTAGCGGGAGGGGAGAGACCCAGTACTTC. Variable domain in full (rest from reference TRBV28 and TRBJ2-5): DVKVTQSSRYLVKRTGEKVFLECVQDMDHENMFWYRQDPGLGLRLIYFSYDVKMKEKGDIPEGYSVSREKKERFSLILESASTNQTSMYLCATSPSGRGETQYFGPGTRLLVL.

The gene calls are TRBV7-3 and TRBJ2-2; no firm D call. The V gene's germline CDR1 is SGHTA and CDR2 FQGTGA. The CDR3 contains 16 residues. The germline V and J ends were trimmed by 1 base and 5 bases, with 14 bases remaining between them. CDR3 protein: CASSLKAGPETGELFF. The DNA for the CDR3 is TGTGCCAGCAGCTTAAAGGCAGGACCAGAGACCGGGGAGCTGTTTTTT. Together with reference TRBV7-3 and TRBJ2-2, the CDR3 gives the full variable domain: GAGVSQTPSNKVTEKGKYVELRCDPISGHTALYWYRQSLGQGPEFLIYFQGTGAADDSGLPNDRFFAVRPEGSVSTLKIQRTERGDSAVYLCASSLKAGPETGELFFGEGSRLTVL.

CDR3 in DNA: TGTGCCAGCAGCCGGGGCCGGGACAGACAAGAGACCCAGTACTTC. It specifies CASSRGRDRQETQYF. The rearrangement links TRBV11-3 to TRBJ2-5, with 7 bases fitting TRBD1. Germline CDR1 is SGHNT and CDR2 is YENEEA. The CDR3 consists of 15 residues. With V trimmed by 5 bases and J by 2 bases, 8 bases remained unmatched.

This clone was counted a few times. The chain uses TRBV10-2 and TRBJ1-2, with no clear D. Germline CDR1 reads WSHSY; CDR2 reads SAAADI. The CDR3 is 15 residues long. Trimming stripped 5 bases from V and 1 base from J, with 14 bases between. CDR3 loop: CASSPPLTRNYGYTF. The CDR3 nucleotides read TGCGCCAGCAGTCCCCCTCTGACACGTAACTATGGCTACACCTTC.

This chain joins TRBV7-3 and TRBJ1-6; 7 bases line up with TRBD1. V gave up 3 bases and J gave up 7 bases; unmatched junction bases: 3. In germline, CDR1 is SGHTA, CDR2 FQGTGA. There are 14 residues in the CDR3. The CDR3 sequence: CASSFMGQNSPLHF. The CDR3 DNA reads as TGTGCCAGCAGCTTCATGGGACAGAATTCACCCCTCCACTTT.

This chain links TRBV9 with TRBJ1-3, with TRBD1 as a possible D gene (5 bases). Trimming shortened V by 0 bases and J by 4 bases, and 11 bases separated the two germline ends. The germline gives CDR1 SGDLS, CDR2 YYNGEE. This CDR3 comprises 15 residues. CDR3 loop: CASSVDPGDGNTIYF. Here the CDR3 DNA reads TGTGCCAGCAGCGTAGATCCGGGGGACGGAAACACCATATATTTT.

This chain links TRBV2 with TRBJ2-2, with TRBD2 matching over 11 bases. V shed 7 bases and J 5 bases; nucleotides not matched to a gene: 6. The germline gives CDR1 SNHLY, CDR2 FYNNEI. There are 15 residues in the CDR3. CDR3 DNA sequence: TGTGCCAGCACCGGGACTAGCGGTGAAACCGGGGAGCTGTTTTTT. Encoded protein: CASTGTSGETGELFF.

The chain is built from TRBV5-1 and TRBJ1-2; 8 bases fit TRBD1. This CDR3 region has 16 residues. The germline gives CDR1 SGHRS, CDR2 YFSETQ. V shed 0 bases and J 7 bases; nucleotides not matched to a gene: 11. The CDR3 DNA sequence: TGCGCCAGCAGCTTGGAGTTCCGGGCAGGGGGCTTTGGCTACACCTTC. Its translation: CASSLEFRAGGFGYTF.

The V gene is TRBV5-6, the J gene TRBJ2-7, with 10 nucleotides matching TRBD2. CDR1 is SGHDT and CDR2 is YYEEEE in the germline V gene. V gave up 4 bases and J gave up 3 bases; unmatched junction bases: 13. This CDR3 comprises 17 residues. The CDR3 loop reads CASSPSGPAGGNYEQYF. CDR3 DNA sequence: TGTGCCAGCAGCCCCAGTGGGCCAGCGGGAGGGAACTACGAGCAGTACTTC.

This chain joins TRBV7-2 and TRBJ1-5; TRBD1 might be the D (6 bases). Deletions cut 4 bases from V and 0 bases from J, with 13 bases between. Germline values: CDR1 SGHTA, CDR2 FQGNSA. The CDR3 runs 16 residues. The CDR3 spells CASSSSTGYSNQPQHF. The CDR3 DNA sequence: TGTGCCAGCAGCTCATCGACAGGATATAGCAATCAGCCCCAGCATTTT.

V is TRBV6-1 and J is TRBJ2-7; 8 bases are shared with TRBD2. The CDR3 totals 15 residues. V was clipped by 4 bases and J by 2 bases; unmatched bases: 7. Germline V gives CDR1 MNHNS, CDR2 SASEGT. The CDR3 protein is CASSGSGGLPYEQYF. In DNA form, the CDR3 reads TGTGCCAGCAGTGGAAGCGGGGGCTTACCCTACGAGCAGTACTTC.

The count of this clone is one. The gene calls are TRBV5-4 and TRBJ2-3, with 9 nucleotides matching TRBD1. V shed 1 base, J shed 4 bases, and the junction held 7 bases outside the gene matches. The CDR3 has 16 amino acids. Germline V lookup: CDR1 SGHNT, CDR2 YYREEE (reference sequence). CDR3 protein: CASSLIHRGRADTQYF. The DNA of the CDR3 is TGTGCCAGCAGCTTGATCCACAGGGGGCGGGCAGATACGCAGTATTTT.

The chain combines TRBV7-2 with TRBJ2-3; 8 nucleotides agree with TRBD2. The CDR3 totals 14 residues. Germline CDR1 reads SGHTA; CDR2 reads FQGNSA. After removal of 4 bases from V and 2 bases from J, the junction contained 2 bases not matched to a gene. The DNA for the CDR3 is TGTGCCAGCAGCTACGGGGGGGCCACAGATACGCAGTATTTT. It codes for CASSYGGATDTQYF.

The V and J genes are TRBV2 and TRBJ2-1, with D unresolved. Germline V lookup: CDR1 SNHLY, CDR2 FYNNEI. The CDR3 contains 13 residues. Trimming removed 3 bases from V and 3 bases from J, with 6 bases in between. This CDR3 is CASSEAVYNEQFF. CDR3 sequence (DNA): TGTGCCAGCAGTGAGGCTGTCTACAATGAGCAGTTCTTC.

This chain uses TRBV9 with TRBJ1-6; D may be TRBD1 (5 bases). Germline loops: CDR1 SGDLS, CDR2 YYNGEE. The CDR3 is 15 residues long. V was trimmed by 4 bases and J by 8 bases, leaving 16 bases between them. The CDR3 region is CASSTRAGGDSPLHF. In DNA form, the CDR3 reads TGTGCCAGCAGCACCAGGGCCGGTGGTGATTCACCCCTCCACTTT.

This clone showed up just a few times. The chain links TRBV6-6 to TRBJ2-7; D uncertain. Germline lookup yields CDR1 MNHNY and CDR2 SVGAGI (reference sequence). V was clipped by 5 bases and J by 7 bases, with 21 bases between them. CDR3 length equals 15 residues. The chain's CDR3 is CASSPRTVPDGEQYF. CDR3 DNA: TGTGCCAGCAGTCCGAGGACGGTCCCAGATGGGGAGCAGTACTTC.

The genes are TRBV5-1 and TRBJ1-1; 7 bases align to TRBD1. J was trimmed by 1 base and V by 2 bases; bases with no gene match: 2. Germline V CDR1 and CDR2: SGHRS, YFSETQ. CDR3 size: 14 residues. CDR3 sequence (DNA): TGCGCCAGCAGCTTACAGGGGAGGAACACTGAAGCTTTCTTT. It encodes CASSLQGRNTEAFF. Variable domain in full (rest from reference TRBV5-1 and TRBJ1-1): KAGVTQTPRYLIKTRGQQVTLSCSPISGHRSVSWYQQTPGQGLQFLFEYFSETQRNKGNFPGRFSGRQFSNSRSEMNVSTLELGDSALYLCASSLQGRNTEAFFGQGTRLTVV.

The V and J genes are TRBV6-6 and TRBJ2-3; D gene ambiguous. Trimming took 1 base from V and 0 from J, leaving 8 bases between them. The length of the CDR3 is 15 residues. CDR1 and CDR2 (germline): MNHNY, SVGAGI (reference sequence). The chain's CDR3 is CASSYYPTSTDTQYF. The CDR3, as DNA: TGTGCCAGCAGTTACTACCCGACTAGCACAGATACGCAGTATTTT.